These T cell receptor beta chains were read from a single sample in a study of technical replicates of blood from several donors. TCRdb keeps only in-frame clones here, not all; method: immunoSEQ multiplex PCR. The data contain under 70,000 clones, approximately 90% of them seen just once; the ten biggest clones take up approximately 4.8%. Source material: PBMCs. The receptors were gathered from a human donor in good health. Some clones in this sample may be carry-over from other donors' samples. Both conserved end residues are part of each CDR3. Fields, in order: D gene, J gene, clone size, V gene, CDR3 DNA, CDR3 protein. D genes are given only for firm matches. Clone size appears in some rows only: once, few, many, or a class for an expanded clone.

d_gene: .; j_gene: TRBJ2-3; abundance: .; v_gene: TRBV5-1; CDR3nt: TGCGCCAGCAGAGAGTCAGCGGCACGTGCAGATACGCAGTATTTT; CDR3aa: CASRESAARADTQYF
d_gene: .; j_gene: TRBJ2-7; abundance: .; v_gene: TRBV28; CDR3nt: TGTGCCAGCAGTTTATCTAGGCACGAGCAGTACTTC; CDR3aa: CASSLSRHEQYF
d_gene: .; j_gene: TRBJ2-7; abundance: .; v_gene: TRBV4-3; CDR3nt: TGCGCCAGCAGCCAAGATCCGGCCAGGCCCTACGAGCAGTACTTC; CDR3aa: CASSQDPARPYEQYF
d_gene: .; j_gene: TRBJ1-5; abundance: .; v_gene: TRBV7-3; CDR3nt: TGTGCCAGCAGCTTAAACAGGGATCAGCCCCAGCATTTT; CDR3aa: CASSLNRDQPQHF
d_gene: .; j_gene: TRBJ2-1; abundance: .; v_gene: TRBV6-5; CDR3nt: TGTGCCAGCAGTTATGGGAGTGAGCAGTTCTTC; CDR3aa: CASSYGSEQFF
d_gene: .; j_gene: TRBJ2-5; abundance: .; v_gene: TRBV5-1; CDR3nt: TGCGCCAGCAGCTTGGCTCTCCAAGAGACCCAGTACTTC; CDR3aa: CASSLALQETQYF
d_gene: TRBD1; j_gene: TRBJ2-7; abundance: .; v_gene: TRBV5-4; CDR3nt: TGTGCCAGCAGCCTGACAGGGGCGATCTCCGCCGAGCAGTACTTC; CDR3aa: CASSLTGAISAEQYF
d_gene: .; j_gene: TRBJ2-3; abundance: .; v_gene: TRBV5-1; CDR3nt: TGCGCCAGCAGCTTGGCTCAGGCAAGCACAGATACGCAGTATTTT; CDR3aa: CASSLAQASTDTQYF
d_gene: .; j_gene: TRBJ1-3; abundance: .; v_gene: TRBV18; CDR3nt: TGTGCCAGCTCACCGACACAGGGATACTCTGGAAACACCATATATTTT; CDR3aa: CASSPTQGYSGNTIYF
d_gene: TRBD2; j_gene: TRBJ2-3; abundance: once; v_gene: TRBV7-6; CDR3nt: TGTGCCAGCAGTTTTACTAGCGGGGGGGCTTTAGTTTCCACAGATACGCAGTATTTT; CDR3aa: CASSFTSGGALVSTDTQYF
d_gene: .; j_gene: TRBJ2-2; abundance: .; v_gene: TRBV7-6; CDR3nt: TGTGCCAGCAGCACGGGACAGAACACCGGGGAGCTGTTTTTT; CDR3aa: CASSTGQNTGELFF
d_gene: TRBD2; j_gene: TRBJ2-1; abundance: .; v_gene: TRBV5-1; CDR3nt: TGCGCCAGCAGGGGGACTAGCGGGCACGATGAGCAGTTCTTC; CDR3aa: CASRGTSGHDEQFF
d_gene: .; j_gene: TRBJ2-3; abundance: .; v_gene: TRBV10-1; CDR3nt: TGCGCCAGCAGGGGGGGACTCTCCACAGATACGCAGTATTTT; CDR3aa: CASRGGLSTDTQYF
d_gene: .; j_gene: TRBJ2-7; abundance: .; v_gene: TRBV7-2; CDR3nt: TGTGCCAGCAGCTTACTGGGGGAGGTCTCCTACGAGCAGTACTTC; CDR3aa: CASSLLGEVSYEQYF
d_gene: TRBD2; j_gene: TRBJ2-7; abundance: .; v_gene: TRBV7-9; CDR3nt: TGTGCCAGCACCTACGGAGGGGCGGGAGGATTCGAGCAGTACTTC; CDR3aa: CASTYGGAGGFEQYF
d_gene: TRBD1; j_gene: TRBJ1-6; abundance: .; v_gene: TRBV6-5; CDR3nt: TGTGCCAGCAGTTACTCGGGACAGGGGCACTCACCCCTCCACTTT; CDR3aa: CASSYSGQGHSPLHF
d_gene: .; j_gene: TRBJ2-3; abundance: .; v_gene: TRBV5-4; CDR3nt: TGTGCCAGCAGCCCACCAGGGGTAAGCACAGATACGCAGTATTTT; CDR3aa: CASSPPGVSTDTQYF
d_gene: TRBD1; j_gene: TRBJ1-4; abundance: .; v_gene: TRBV7-9; CDR3nt: TGTGCCAGCAGCCTCGGACAGGGACTAACTCCTGAAAAACTGTTTTTT; CDR3aa: CASSLGQGLTPEKLFF
d_gene: .; j_gene: TRBJ1-5; abundance: .; v_gene: TRBV7-2; CDR3nt: TGTGCCAGCAGCTTAGCACAGCACAATCAGCCCCAGCATTTT; CDR3aa: CASSLAQHNQPQHF
d_gene: .; j_gene: TRBJ2-1; abundance: .; v_gene: TRBV27; CDR3nt: TGTGCCAGCAGTTCGGTCGTCAACCCGGACAATGAGCAGTTCTTC; CDR3aa: CASSSVVNPDNEQFF
d_gene: .; j_gene: TRBJ2-7; abundance: .; v_gene: TRBV5-8; CDR3nt: TGTGCCAGCAGCGTGGGGGGCGTAGGGTGGAACGAGCAGTACTTC; CDR3aa: CASSVGGVGWNEQYF
d_gene: TRBD1; j_gene: TRBJ1-4; abundance: .; v_gene: TRBV9; CDR3nt: TGTGCCAGCAGCGTAGACAGGGGGGGTAATGAAAAACTGTTTTTT; CDR3aa: CASSVDRGGNEKLFF
d_gene: .; j_gene: TRBJ1-4; abundance: .; v_gene: TRBV7-2; CDR3nt: TGTGCCAGCAGCTTAGAGCGGACAGCCGGGAAACTGTTTTTT; CDR3aa: CASSLERTAGKLFF
d_gene: .; j_gene: TRBJ2-5; abundance: .; v_gene: TRBV18; CDR3nt: TGTGCCAGCTCACTAGCGGCCCAAGAGACCCAGTACTTC; CDR3aa: CASSLAAQETQYF
d_gene: TRBD1; j_gene: TRBJ1-5; abundance: .; v_gene: TRBV5-6; CDR3nt: TGTGCCAGCAGCTTGGGGACAGGGCCCTATCAGCCCCAGCATTTT; CDR3aa: CASSLGTGPYQPQHF
d_gene: .; j_gene: TRBJ2-1; abundance: .; v_gene: TRBV5-1; CDR3nt: TGCGCCAGCAGCTTGGGGGAGGGGAGGGGGGTCGTCCAAGAGCAGTTCTTC; CDR3aa: CASSLGEGRGVVQEQFF
d_gene: TRBD1; j_gene: TRBJ1-1; abundance: .; v_gene: TRBV2; CDR3nt: TGTGCCAGCAGCCGACAGGGGTCCACTGAAGCTTTCTTT; CDR3aa: CASSRQGSTEAFF
d_gene: TRBD1; j_gene: TRBJ1-2; abundance: .; v_gene: TRBV14; CDR3nt: TGTGCCAGCAGCCCCCCTGGGACAGGGAACTATGGCTACACCTTC; CDR3aa: CASSPPGTGNYGYTF
d_gene: .; j_gene: TRBJ2-7; abundance: .; v_gene: TRBV6-5; CDR3nt: TGTGCCAGCAGTTACGATTCGGACGGGGCCTACGAGCAGTACTTC; CDR3aa: CASSYDSDGAYEQYF
d_gene: .; j_gene: TRBJ1-4; abundance: .; v_gene: TRBV4-3; CDR3nt: TGCGCCAGCAGCCCAGCCAGGTTTGAAAAACTGTTTTTT; CDR3aa: CASSPARFEKLFF
d_gene: TRBD2; j_gene: TRBJ2-2; abundance: .; v_gene: TRBV5-1; CDR3nt: TGCGCCAGCAGCGCCACTAGCGGGCGTTCCGGCACCGGGGAGCTGTTTTTT; CDR3aa: CASSATSGRSGTGELFF
d_gene: TRBD1; j_gene: TRBJ1-4; abundance: .; v_gene: TRBV5-1; CDR3nt: TGCGCCAGCAGTTTGATGGGACAGCTGAATGAAAAACTGTTTTTT; CDR3aa: CASSLMGQLNEKLFF
d_gene: TRBD2; j_gene: TRBJ2-5; abundance: .; v_gene: TRBV6-5; CDR3nt: TGTGCCAGCAGCTCCGTAGCGGGGGGGCCGAAGACCCAGTACTTC; CDR3aa: CASSSVAGGPKTQYF
d_gene: .; j_gene: TRBJ1-5; abundance: .; v_gene: TRBV7-9; CDR3nt: TGTGCCAGCAGCCCTCGGGGGGGGAACAATCAGCCCCAGCATTTT; CDR3aa: CASSPRGGNNQPQHF
d_gene: .; j_gene: TRBJ1-1; abundance: .; v_gene: TRBV6-5; CDR3nt: TGTGCCAGCAGTTACTCGATCACCCCGGGGACTGAAGCTTTCTTT; CDR3aa: CASSYSITPGTEAFF
d_gene: TRBD1; j_gene: TRBJ2-2; abundance: .; v_gene: TRBV15; CDR3nt: TGTGCCACCAGCAGAGTCCCCGACAGGGCAAACACCGGGGAGCTGTTTTTT; CDR3aa: CATSRVPDRANTGELFF